This T cell receptor (beta chain) was found in a study of CD8 T cells in Susac syndrome. Reverse transcription of about 0.5 to 1 ug RNA was carried out with random hexamers. A multiplex approach, immunoSEQ multiplex PCR, amplified TCR beta CDR3 across 54 Vbeta and 13 Jbeta. MiXCR, run by TCRdb on the immunoSEQ multiplex PCR reads, gives a single entry per CDR3 protein. The table has 200,000 to 300,000 distinct CDR3 sequences, 90% to 96% seen once; the top ten hold 0.095% to 0.12%. TCR beta was sequenced from blood CD8+ and CD4+ T cells. The CDR3 has 16 amino acids. CDR1 and CDR2 from the germline V gene are LGHNA and YNFKEQ. The trim removed 1 base at V and 2 bases at J, leaving 4 bases unmatched.

The V call is TRBV4-2, the J call TRBJ2-2, with TRBD1 identical over 7 bases. Sequencing input: CD4+ T cells from PBMCs. The clonotype comes from a human donor with Susac syndrome. This CDR3 is CASSQADRINTGELFF. CDR3 coding DNA: TGTGCCAGCAGCCAAGCGGACAGGATCAACACCGGGGAGCTGTTTTTT.